Here is one T cell receptor beta chain with its context. V was shortened by 6 bases and J by 2 bases, with 8 bases between the two germline ends. This CDR3 has 13 residues. Germline CDR1 is WSHSY and CDR2 is SAAADI. Here immunoSEQ multiplex PCR was the method, and the copy in TCRdb shows in-frame clones only, minus some. The sample contains tens of thousands of clones, 80% to 90% of which appear only once. This sample is drawn from a study of technical replicates of blood from a handful of donors. The rearrangement uses TRBV10-2 and TRBJ1-5; D is unresolved. This clonotype originated in a human donor in good health. Some clones in this sample may be carry-over from other donors' samples. The source material was PBMCs. The CDR3 DNA is TGCGCCAGCAGACAAGATGGCAATCAGCCCCAGCATTTT. This encodes CASRQDGNQPQHF.